This T cell receptor (beta chain) was sequenced during a study of control samples from healthy donors and cancer patients. The CDR3 length is 14 residues. Germline lookup yields CDR1 LGHNA and CDR2 YSLEER. V was trimmed by 0 bases and J by 6 bases, leaving 8 bases between them. Generated by immunoSEQ multiplex PCR, the TCRdb table keeps only in-frame clones and is missing some. Of about 110,000 clones listed, just over 90% are singletons. The source of this sequence is a human donor in good health. The donor label of this sample is uncertain. The chain has TRBV4-3 and TRBJ1-4; D might be TRBD1 (5 bases). Sequencing input: blood. CDR3 protein: CASSQDGRDEKLFF. The CDR3 nucleotides read TGCGCCAGCAGCCAAGATGGCAGGGATGAAAAACTGTTTTTT.